One sample yielded the 24 T cell receptor beta chains listed below, sequenced in a study of vaccination effects on CD4 cells after COVID-19. Assay: immunoSEQ multiplex PCR; the TCRdb copy retains only in-frame clones and omits some. The table records some 74,000 clones, 70% to 90% of them present only once. These receptors' targets are unknown. After expansion with viral peptide pools in the ViraFEST assay, antigen-specific CD4+ T cells were sequenced. Culture lasted under 13 days before CD4+ T cell isolation. Either the BNT162b2 or mRNA-1273 vaccine was given to participants in two doses. This material consisted of CD4+ T cells from PBMCs cultured with HCoV-229E spike peptides, taken after COVID-19 vaccination. The receptors were sampled from a human donor who received a COVID-19 vaccine.

The V call is TRBV6-5, the J call TRBJ1-5, with TRBD1 matching over 7 bases. The germline gives CDR1 MNHEY, CDR2 SVGAGI. The CDR3 runs to 14 residues. The trim removed 8 bases at V and 1 base at J, leaving 5 bases unmatched. CDR3 DNA sequence: TGTGCCAGCCAAATACAGGGGAGCAATCAGCCCCAGCATTTT. This sequence encodes CASQIQGSNQPQHF.

This clone was seen only a few times. The rearrangement links TRBV19 to TRBJ1-1; the D gene is possibly TRBD1 (6 bases). The germline V gene has CDR1 LNHDA and CDR2 SQIVND (reference sequence). V was pared by 7 bases and J by 5 bases, with 23 bases between. This CDR3 region has 16 residues. Here the CDR3 reads CASISWGGPARTEAFF. The CDR3, as DNA: TGTGCCAGTATTAGCTGGGGGGGCCCCGCACGGACTGAAGCTTTCTTT.

This rearrangement joins TRBV10-3 to TRBJ1-3; no clear D gene. CDR1 is ENHRY, CDR2 SYGVKD, per germline. This CDR3 has 14 amino acids. Trimming shortened V by 5 bases and J by 0 bases, and 8 bases separated the two germline ends. The CDR3 DNA follows: TGTGCCATCAGTCTCACAGCCTCTGGAAACACCATATATTTT. Amino acid sequence: CAISLTASGNTIYF.

This chain links TRBV10-3 with TRBJ1-2; 10 bases are a match to TRBD1. V dropped 5 bases and J dropped 8; count of bases not matched to a gene: 5. CDR1 ENHRY and CDR2 SYGVKD come from the germline V gene. The CDR3 runs 13 residues. CDR3 DNA: TGTGCCATCAGTCCGGGACAGGGGTGGGGCTACACCTTC. As protein: CAISPGQGWGYTF.

This clone has a handful of counts. The chain carries TRBV6-7 and TRBJ2-3, with D tentatively TRBD2 (6 bases). Being an ORF, TRBV6-7 has a function that is uncertain. The CDR3 is 16 amino acids. V shed 5 bases and J shed 0 bases, with 15 bases lying between them. This chain's CDR3 is CASSPQRASSTDTQYF. For the CDR3, the DNA is TGTGCCAGCAGTCCCCAGCGGGCCTCTAGCACAGATACGCAGTATTTT.

The V gene is TRBV20-1, the J gene TRBJ1-5, with D unclear. V was clipped by 3 bases and J by 6 bases, with 6 bases between them. The germline V gene encodes CDR1 DFQATT and CDR2 SNEGSKA (reference sequence). This CDR3 contains 11 residues. The CDR3 sequence is CSARGFQPQHF. CDR3 coding DNA: TGCAGTGCTAGGGGTTTTCAGCCCCAGCATTTT.

The chain combines TRBV4-1 with TRBJ2-1; 9 positions match TRBD1. Germline lookup yields CDR1 MGHRA and CDR2 YSYEKL. After removal of 1 base from V and 10 bases from J, the junction contained 8 bases not matched to a gene. The CDR3 is made up of 15 amino acids. The CDR3 region has the DNA TGCGCCAGCAGCCAAGCGGGGACAGGGCCCCTGGAGCAGTTCTTC. Translated: CASSQAGTGPLEQFF.

This clone was counted once. This sequence joins TRBV18 and TRBJ1-5, with TRBD1 matching over 7 bases. Germline V gene sequence: CDR1 KGHSH, CDR2 LQKENI. CDR3 length: 15 residues. V dropped 6 bases and J dropped 1; count of bases not matched to a gene: 6. In DNA form, the CDR3 reads TGTGCCAGCTCTATAGACAGGGTCAGCAATCAGCCCCAGCATTTT. This sequence encodes CASSIDRVSNQPQHF.

The chain employs TRBV18 and TRBJ1-1; D is possibly TRBD1 (5 bases). Germline lookup yields CDR1 KGHSH and CDR2 LQKENI. The CDR3 sequence is 14 residues long. V was cut by 2 bases and J by 1 base, with 8 bases left in between. In DNA form, the CDR3 reads TGTGCCAGCTCACCATGGGGGGAGAACACTGAAGCTTTCTTT. It encodes CASSPWGENTEAFF.

The rearrangement links TRBV5-8 to TRBJ2-1; 7 bases line up with TRBD2. Germline V lookup: CDR1 SGHTS, CDR2 YDEGEE. V shed 4 bases and J 10 bases; nucleotides not matched to a gene: 5. The CDR3 loop spans 12 amino acids. The CDR3 nucleotides read TGTGCCAGCAGCGTACTAGCGAGAGAGCAGTTCTTC. As protein: CASSVLAREQFF.

The J gene is TRBJ2-2, the V gene TRBV18; a weak D match, TRBD2 (6 bases). The germline gives CDR1 KGHSH, CDR2 LQKENI. Trimming stripped 4 bases from V and 9 bases from J, with 12 bases between. There are 13 residues in the CDR3. In DNA, the CDR3 is TGTGCCAGCTCACAGACTAGGGGTCGGGAGCTGTTTTTT. Translated: CASSQTRGRELFF.

The V and J genes are TRBV5-6 and TRBJ1-2, with 7 positions matching TRBD1. The ends lost 4 bases at V and 3 bases at J; junction bases unmatched: 6. The CDR3 spans 14 residues. Germline V gene sequence: CDR1 SGHDT, CDR2 YYEEEE. CDR3 nucleotides: TGTGCCAGCAGCCGCGAAGGGGGCGACTATGGCTACACCTTC. Amino acid sequence: CASSREGGDYGYTF.

V usage is TRBV20-1 and J usage is TRBJ2-1; perhaps TRBD2 as D (5 bases). Germline CDR1 DFQATT, CDR2 SNEGSKA (reference sequence). The CDR3 covers 11 residues. Between the trimmed V and J ends, which lost 5 bases and 10 bases, there was a span of 12 bases. The DNA of the CDR3 is TGCAGTGCTGGCGGCCAGCGGGAGCAGTTCTTC. Translation gives CSAGGQREQFF.

The chain has TRBV12-3 or TRBV12-4 and TRBJ2-1, with 7 bases fitting TRBD1. This CDR3 spans 13 amino acids. J gave up 6 bases and V 3 bases, and 2 bases lay outside the gene matches. The CDR3 DNA is TGTGCCAGCAGTTTGGGACAGCCCAATGAGCAGTTCTTC. This sequence encodes CASSLGQPNEQFF.

This chain uses TRBV5-1 with TRBJ1-1, with a weak D call TRBD1 (5 bases). Germline V lookup: CDR1 SGHRS, CDR2 YFSETQ. V was pared by 6 bases and J by 0 bases, with 15 bases between. The CDR3 covers 15 residues. The CDR3 DNA reads as TGCGCCAGCACCCGGGGGGGGAGGATGAACACTGAAGCTTTCTTT. It translates to CASTRGGRMNTEAFF.

CDR3: CATSRDSTTGHEQFF. Here the CDR3 DNA reads TGTGCCACCAGCAGAGATAGTACAACCGGGCATGAGCAGTTCTTC. The chain is built from TRBV15 and TRBJ2-1; D is uncertain. The ends were cut back, 0 bases at V and 8 bases at J, with 14 bases in the middle. The germline gives CDR1 LNHNV, CDR2 YYDKDF (reference sequence). The CDR3 spans 15 residues.

The V gene is TRBV30, the J gene TRBJ1-6; D unclear. The ends were cut back, 4 bases at V and 6 bases at J, with 13 bases in the middle. CDR1 and CDR2 (germline): GTSNPN, SVGIG (reference sequence). CDR3 length: 14 amino acids. The CDR3 region is CAWTRNSGNSPLHF. The CDR3 nucleotides are TGTGCCTGGACTCGTAATTCGGGTAATTCACCCCTCCACTTT.

The J gene is TRBJ2-2, the V gene TRBV3-1 (or the pseudogene TRBV3-2); D remains ambiguous. CDR3 length: 15 amino acids. The germline V gene encodes CDR1 LGHDT and CDR2 YNNKEL (reference sequence). Trimming left V 0 bases short and J 0 bases short, with 5 bases between. The CDR3 sequence is CASSQDRPNTGELFF. CDR3 DNA sequence: TGTGCCAGCAGCCAAGACAGACCGAACACCGGGGAGCTGTTTTTT.

The chain has TRBV6-2 or TRBV6-3 and TRBJ1-5; D gene ambiguous. Germline V gives CDR1 MNHEY, CDR2 SVGEGT. The CDR3 length is 16 residues. The V and J ends lost 2 bases and 0 bases respectively, with 11 bases between them. The CDR3 region is CASSYDQVFSNQPQHF. In DNA, the CDR3 is TGTGCCAGCAGTTACGACCAGGTCTTTAGCAATCAGCCCCAGCATTTT.

The rearrangement uses TRBV5-4 and TRBJ2-5, with D unclear. Between the trimmed V and J ends, which lost 1 base and 4 bases, there was a span of 8 bases. This CDR3 is 13 amino acids long. Germline CDR1 and CDR2: SGHNT and YYREEE (reference sequence). Here the CDR3 reads CASSLFPAETQYF. The DNA for the CDR3 is TGTGCCAGCAGCTTGTTTCCCGCAGAGACCCAGTACTTC.

The V gene is TRBV9, the J gene TRBJ1-2; a possible D gene is TRBD1 (6 bases). This CDR3 contains 13 residues. In germline, CDR1 is SGDLS, CDR2 YYNGEE. Trimming took off 2 bases at V and 4 bases at J, with 9 bases between the two ends. The CDR3 region is CASSVGQSYGYTF. The CDR3 DNA is TGTGCCAGCAGCGTGGGACAAAGCTATGGCTACACCTTC. The full variable domain, its missing parts supplied by reference TRBV9 and TRBJ1-2, is DSGVTQTPKHLITATGQRVTLRCSPRSGDLSVYWYQQSLDQGLQFLIQYYNGEERAKGNILERFSAQQFPDLHSELNLSSLELGDSALYFCASSVGQSYGYTFGSGTRLTVV.

The rearrangement uses TRBV9 and TRBJ1-4, with 11 nucleotides matching TRBD1. Germline assignment: CDR1 SGDLS and CDR2 YYNGEE. The CDR3 consists of 16 residues. With 8 bases clipped from V and 0 bases from J, the junction kept 6 bases outside the gene matches. CDR3 bases: TGTGCCAGTCATCCGGGACAGGGGGCAACTAATGAAAAACTGTTTTTT. Residues: CASHPGQGATNEKLFF.

The J gene is TRBJ2-2, the V gene TRBV4-3; 13 bases are a match to TRBD2. Trimming cost V 1 base and J 1 base; bases outside gene matches: 0. CDR1 LGHNA and CDR2 YSLEER come from the germline V gene. The CDR3 contains 17 residues. CDR3 region: CASSQGLAGGNTGELFF. CDR3 in DNA: TGCGCCAGCAGCCAAGGACTAGCGGGGGGGAACACCGGGGAGCTGTTTTTT.

This clone showed up just once. The CDR3 reads CASSRGGPEKNIQYF. In nucleotides, the CDR3 is TGCGCCAGCTCCCGCGGGGGGCCGGAGAAAAACATTCAGTACTTC. This chain joins TRBV23-1 and TRBJ2-4, with TRBD2 identical over 8 bases. TRBV23-1 is an open reading frame whose function is uncertain. Losses at the gene ends were 8 bases for V and 4 bases for J; bases not matched to a gene: 10. The length of the CDR3 is 15 residues.